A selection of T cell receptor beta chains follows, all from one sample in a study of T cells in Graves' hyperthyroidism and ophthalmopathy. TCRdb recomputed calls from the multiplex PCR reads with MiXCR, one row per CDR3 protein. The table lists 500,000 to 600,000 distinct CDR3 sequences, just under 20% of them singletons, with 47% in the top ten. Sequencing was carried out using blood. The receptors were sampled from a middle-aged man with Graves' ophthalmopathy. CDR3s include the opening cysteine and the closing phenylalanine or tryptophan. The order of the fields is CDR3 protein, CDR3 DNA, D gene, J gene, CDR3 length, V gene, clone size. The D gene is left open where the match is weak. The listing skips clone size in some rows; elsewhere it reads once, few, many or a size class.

CASSPTTGQGAFNGYTF	TGTGCCAGCTCACCAACAACGGGACAGGGGGCATTTAATGGCTACACCTTC	TRBD1	TRBJ1-2	17	TRBV18	few
CASSQGLRAYEQYF	TGTGCCAGCAGCCAAGGGTTGAGGGCCTACGAGCAGTACTTC	.	TRBJ2-7	14	TRBV3-1	many
CASSRTGPHNEQFF	TGTGCCAGCAGTAGGACGGGGCCGCACAATGAGCAGTTCTTC	.	TRBJ2-1	14	TRBV6-1	.
CASSEISGAFSNEQFF	TGTGCCAGCAGTGAAATTAGCGGGGCCTTCTCCAATGAGCAGTTCTTC	TRBD2	TRBJ2-1	16	TRBV2	many
CASSPSGMTYEQYF	TGTGCCAGCTCACCCTCGGGGATGACCTACGAGCAGTACTTC	.	TRBJ2-7	14	TRBV18	few
CASSGGLEENNEQFF	TGCGCCAGCAGCGGGGGACTAGAGGAAAACAATGAGCAGTTCTTC	TRBD2	TRBJ2-1	15	TRBV5-1	few
CASSPLSGPRNEQFF	TGTGCCAGCAGCCCCCTTAGCGGACCTCGCAATGAGCAGTTCTTC	.	TRBJ2-1	15	TRBV11-3	many
CASSTGERNTGELFF	TGTGCCAGCAGCACGGGGGAACGGAACACCGGGGAGCTGTTTTTT	.	TRBJ2-2	15	TRBV5-4	.
CASSPPYRGNTIYF	TGTGCCAGCTCACCACCCTACCGTGGAAACACCATATATTTT	.	TRBJ1-3	14	TRBV18	many
CSARERALRNEQFF	TGCAGTGCTAGAGAGAGGGCCCTTAGGAATGAGCAGTTCTTC	.	TRBJ2-1	14	TRBV20-1	.
CSASLAGMYEQYF	TGCAGTGCTAGCCTAGCGGGAATGTACGAGCAGTACTTC	TRBD2	TRBJ2-7	13	TRBV20-1	.
CASSYSSNSYEQYF	TGTGCCAGCAGTTACTCCAGCAACTCCTACGAGCAGTACTTC	.	TRBJ2-7	14	TRBV6-6	few
CASSEESGALTWEQFF	TGTGCCAGCAGTGAGGAGTCGGGGGCTCTCACATGGGAGCAGTTCTTC	.	TRBJ2-1	16	TRBV2	many
CSAGTGLAGDGMFF	TGCAGTGCTGGTACGGGACTAGCGGGAGACGGCATGTTCTTC	TRBD2	TRBJ2-1	14	TRBV20-1	many
CASSMGGVEAFF	TGTGCCAGTAGTATGGGTGGTGTAGAAGCTTTCTTT	.	TRBJ1-1	12	TRBV19	.
CASSYSSGGMTDTQYF	TGTGCCAGCAGTTACTCGAGCGGGGGGATGACAGATACGCAGTATTTT	TRBD2	TRBJ2-3	16	TRBV6-5	few
CASSLEGRPYGYTF	TGTGCCAGCAGCTTAGAAGGGCGTCCCTATGGCTACACCTTC	.	TRBJ1-2	14	TRBV7-9	.
CSWVGGTRDFNEQFF	TGCAGTTGGGTTGGCGGGACTAGGGATTTTAATGAGCAGTTCTTC	TRBD2	TRBJ2-1	15	TRBV20-1	few
CSASSGDQETQYF	TGCAGTGCAAGTTCGGGGGACCAAGAGACCCAGTACTTC	.	TRBJ2-5	13	TRBV20-1	few
CASSSSGRSSYEQYF	TGTGCCAGCTCGTCTAGCGGGAGGAGCTCCTACGAGCAGTACTTC	TRBD2	TRBJ2-7	15	TRBV18	many
CASTLTGTYGHTF	TGTGCCAGTACCCTAACCGGGACATATGGCCACACCTTC	.	TRBJ1-2	13	TRBV19	.
CASSYEGQQNNEQFF	TGTGCCAGCAGTTACGAGGGACAGCAGAACAATGAGCAGTTCTTC	TRBD1	TRBJ2-1	15	TRBV6-6	many
CASSTSLSHTEAFF	TGTGCCAGCTCCACCTCTCTGAGCCACACTGAAGCTTTCTTT	.	TRBJ1-1	14	TRBV19	.
CASSYRSLEYF	TGTGCCAGCAGTTACAGATCCCTAGAGTACTTC	.	TRBJ2-5	11	TRBV6-5	.
CASSYSADLYNEQFF	TGTGCCAGCAGTTACTCGGCGGACCTTTACAATGAGCAGTTCTTC	.	TRBJ2-1	15	TRBV6-5	.
CASSQDKGSVVSAQHF	TGCGCCAGCAGCCAAGATAAGGGCAGTGTGGTGTCGGCCCAGCATTTT	.	TRBJ1-5	16	TRBV4-1	.
CASSQDPMGNEKLFF	TGTGCCAGCAGCCAAGACCCGATGGGGAATGAAAAACTGTTTTTT	.	TRBJ1-4	15	TRBV3-1	few
CASTRDRGKDTQYF	TGTGCCAGCACCAGGGACAGGGGGAAGGATACGCAGTATTTT	TRBD1	TRBJ2-3	14	TRBV2	many
CASSSGLAGGAAYNEQFF	TGCGCCAGCAGCTCGGGACTAGCGGGAGGTGCCGCCTACAATGAGCAGTTCTTC	TRBD2	TRBJ2-1	18	TRBV5-1	few
CASSENLAGKNIQYF	TGTGCCAGCAGCGAAAACCTAGCGGGAAAGAACATTCAGTACTTC	TRBD2	TRBJ2-4	15	TRBV2	few
CASSSQGPLYQETQYF	TGTGCCAGCAGCTCCCAGGGACCCTTATACCAAGAGACCCAGTACTTC	.	TRBJ2-5	16	TRBV7-8	.
CASSRWDSGGPFF	TGTGCCAGCAGCCGATGGGACTCTGGGGGCCCTTTCTTT	.	TRBJ1-1	13	TRBV11-1	.
CSVEVRVGEQFF	TGCAGCGTTGAAGTTCGGGTTGGTGAGCAGTTCTTC	.	TRBJ2-1	12	TRBV29-1	.
CASSPGTGVSPLHF	TGTGCCAGCTCACCCGGGACAGGGGTTTCACCCCTCCACTTT	TRBD1	TRBJ1-6	14	TRBV18	many
CASSLEARLYEQYF	TGCGCCAGCAGCTTGGAGGCACGTCTTTACGAGCAGTACTTC	.	TRBJ2-7	14	TRBV5-1	few
CASSIDAEQPQHF	TGTGCCAGTAGTATAGATGCGGAGCAGCCCCAGCATTTT	.	TRBJ1-5	13	TRBV19	.
CASSLTGTSGGYLEQYF	TGTGCCAGCAGCCTAACCGGGACTAGCGGGGGGTACCTCGAGCAGTACTTC	TRBD2	TRBJ2-7	17	TRBV7-6	few
CAWSLGRTTGNSYF	TGTGCCTGGAGTTTGGGACGGACTACGGGAAATTCGTACTTC	.	TRBJ2-5	14	TRBV30	.
CAAGTGGGQPQHF	TGTGCCGCGGGGACAGGAGGAGGTCAGCCCCAGCATTTT	TRBD1	TRBJ1-5	13	TRBV27	.
CASTFNGQGRAGPRPYEQFF	TGTGCCAGTACTTTCAACGGACAGGGAAGGGCGGGACCCAGACCCTATGAGCAGTTCTTC	TRBD1	TRBJ2-1	20	TRBV19	few
CSARHRDTQLYEQYF	TGCAGTGCTCGCCACCGGGACACCCAATTATACGAGCAGTACTTC	.	TRBJ2-7	15	TRBV20-1	many
CSVAFQDRASYERYF	TGCAGCGTTGCCTTCCAAGACAGGGCCAGCTACGAGCGGTACTTC	TRBD1	TRBJ2-7	15	TRBV29-1	.
CAGSSGTTYEQYF	TGTGCCGGATCTAGCGGCACTACCTACGAGCAGTACTTC	TRBD2	TRBJ2-7	13	TRBV28	.